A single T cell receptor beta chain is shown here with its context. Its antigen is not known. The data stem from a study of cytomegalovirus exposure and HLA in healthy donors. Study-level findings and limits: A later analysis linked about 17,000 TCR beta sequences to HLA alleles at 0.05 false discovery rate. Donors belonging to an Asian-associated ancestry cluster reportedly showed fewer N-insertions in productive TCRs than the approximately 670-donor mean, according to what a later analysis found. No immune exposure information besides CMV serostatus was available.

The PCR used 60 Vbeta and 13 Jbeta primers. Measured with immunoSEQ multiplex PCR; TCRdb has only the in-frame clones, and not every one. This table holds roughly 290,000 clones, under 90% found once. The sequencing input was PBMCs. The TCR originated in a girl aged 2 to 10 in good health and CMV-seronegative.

Here the CDR3 reads CAWRFRQNEKLFF. The CDR3 DNA reads TGTGCCTGGAGGTTCAGACAAAATGAAAAACTGTTTTTT. The chain carries TRBV30 and TRBJ1-4; no clear D. V was cut by 3 bases and J by 5 bases, with 10 bases left in between. CDR3 size: 13 residues. CDR1 and CDR2 from the germline V gene are GTSNPN and SVGIG (reference sequence). Variable domain in full (rest from reference TRBV30 and TRBJ1-4): SQTIHQWPATLVQPVGSPLSLECTVEGTSNPNLYWYRQAAGRGLQLLFYSVGIGQISSEVPQNLSASRPQDRQFILSSKKLLLSDSGFYLCAWRFRQNEKLFFGSGTQLSVL.